A single sample is the source of the 14 T cell receptor beta chains below, sequenced in a study of human T cells and chemical hapten exposure. Noted time point: patch test 1, 2 weeks after DPC sensitization. Treatment denoted: therapeutic diphenylcyclopropenone sensitization with weekly scalp DPC. Via MiXCR, TCRdb re-called the RACE reads, giving one row per CDR3 protein. The table has just under 350,000 distinct CDR3 sequences, roughly 6.9% seen once. This material consisted of whole blood, taken in connection with sensitization to the hapten diphenylcyclopropenone (DPC). These receptors were obtained from a woman aged 18-29 years with alopecia areata. Some clones in this sample may be carry-over from other donors' samples.

This chain links TRBV12-3 or TRBV12-4 with TRBJ2-1; 10 positions match TRBD2. The CDR3 has 15 residues. The V and J ends lost 5 bases and 5 bases, in that order; junction bases with no gene match: 6. For the CDR3, the DNA is TGTGCCAGCAGTCCAGCGGGGGGGCCCCACAATGAGCAGTTCTTC. As protein: CASSPAGGPHNEQFF.

The chain joins TRBV24-1 to TRBJ1-2; D remains unclear. The CDR3 covers 13 residues. Trimming pared 0 bases from V and 4 bases from J, leaving 5 bases between. The germline gives CDR1 KGHDR, CDR2 SFDVKD. The CDR3 spells CATSDLVGYGYTF. The CDR3 nucleotides read TGTGCCACCAGTGATTTGGTCGGCTATGGCTACACCTTC.

This clonotype has ten or more counts. The chain couples TRBV12-3 or TRBV12-4 to TRBJ2-1; 8 bases align to TRBD2. This CDR3 spans 15 amino acids. V was clipped by 3 bases and J by 0 bases; unmatched bases: 1. The CDR3 DNA is TGTGCCAGCAGTTTTGGGACTAGCTCCTACAATGAGCAGTTCTTC. This encodes CASSFGTSSYNEQFF.

V gene TRBV6-5 combines with J gene TRBJ1-2; weak D call: TRBD1 (6 bases). CDR1 MNHEY and CDR2 SVGAGI come from the germline V gene. The CDR3 is 15 residues long. Deletions cut 2 bases from V and 7 bases from J, with 17 bases between. The chain's CDR3 is CASSYVEGGRAGYTF. The DNA of the CDR3 is TGTGCCAGCAGTTACGTTGAAGGGGGGCGGGCTGGCTACACCTTC.

This clonotype was seen repeatedly, ten times or more. CDR3 protein: CAIGYGPGEKLFF. The CDR3 region has the DNA TGTGCCATCGGGTACGGGCCGGGTGAAAAACTGTTTTTT. The V call is TRBV25-1, the J call TRBJ1-4; D gene uncertain. Trimming took off 10 bases at V and 7 bases at J, with 16 bases between the two ends. CDR3 length equals 13 residues. Germline V gene sequence: CDR1 MGHDK, CDR2 SYGVNS.

The CDR3 is CASSYSLGGTDTQYF. The CDR3, as DNA: TGTGCCAGCAGTTACTCATTGGGGGGCACAGATACGCAGTATTTT. This chain links TRBV6-6 with TRBJ2-3; D may be TRBD1 or TRBD2 (5 bases each). There are 15 residues in the CDR3. V shed 0 bases and J shed 1 base, with 8 bases lying between them. Germline V gives CDR1 MNHNY, CDR2 SVGAGI (reference sequence).

In this sample, this clonotype turned up many times. The rearrangement links TRBV3-1 to TRBJ1-1; D remains unclear. The ends were cut back, 0 bases at V and 0 bases at J, with 14 bases in the middle. The germline V gene encodes CDR1 LGHDT and CDR2 YNNKEL (reference sequence). There are 17 residues in the CDR3. CDR3 amino acids: CASSQDWAGTMNTEAFF. The CDR3 DNA sequence: TGTGCCAGCAGCCAAGATTGGGCAGGAACCATGAACACTGAAGCTTTCTTT. Together with reference TRBV3-1 and TRBJ1-1, the CDR3 gives the full variable domain: DTAVSQTPKYLVTQMGNDKSIKCEQNLGHDTMYWYKQDSKKFLKIMFSYNNKELIINETVPNRFSPKSPDKAHLNLHINSLELGDSAVYFCASSQDWAGTMNTEAFFGQGTRLTVV.

The CDR3 DNA follows: TGTGCCAGCTCACCACGGGACAGGGGGCCGCCGCAGTACTTC. Its translation is CASSPRDRGPPQYF. This chain links TRBV18 with TRBJ2-7, with TRBD1 identical over 12 bases. Germline-derived CDR1 and CDR2 are KGHSH and LQKENI. J was trimmed by 9 bases and V by 1 base; bases with no gene match: 4. CDR3 length: 14 amino acids.

This clonotype was seen repeatedly, ten times or more. The rearrangement joins TRBV6-1 to TRBJ2-5; tentatively, D is TRBD1 or TRBD2 (5 bases each). V was shortened by 2 bases and J by 5 bases, with 12 bases between the two germline ends. There are 14 residues in the CDR3. The germline gives CDR1 MNHNS, CDR2 SASEGT. The CDR3 region has the DNA TGTGCCAGCAGTGAACAGGGAAGAGGGGAGACCCAGTACTTC. Amino acid sequence: CASSEQGRGETQYF.

This clonotype was counted only a few times. CDR3 sequence reads: CASSSAGYSNQPQHF. The CDR3 coding sequence is TGTGCCAGCAGCTCGGCTGGTTATAGCAATCAGCCCCAGCATTTT. The chain recombines TRBV7-2 with TRBJ1-5, with D hard to call. V lost 4 bases and J 0 bases, leaving 10 bases between the germline ends. Per the germline V gene, CDR1 is SGHTA and CDR2 is FQGNSA. This CDR3 has 15 residues.

The rearrangement links TRBV12-3 or TRBV12-4 to TRBJ1-6; D is ambiguous. There are 14 residues in the CDR3. V was trimmed by 3 bases and J by 6 bases, leaving 9 bases between them. The CDR3 spells CASSFFLPNSPLHF. The CDR3, as DNA: TGTGCCAGCAGTTTTTTCCTTCCTAATTCACCCCTCCACTTT.

This clonotype was counted only a few times. The chain has TRBV29-1 and TRBJ1-1; D is undetermined. Trimming left V 4 bases short and J 5 bases short, with 11 bases between. Germline-derived CDR1 and CDR2 are SQVTM and ANQGSEA. The CDR3 loop spans 12 amino acids. The CDR3 protein is CSVARRGTEAFF. CDR3 nucleotides: TGCAGCGTTGCGCGCCGTGGGACTGAAGCTTTCTTT.

This clonotype was recorded many times. The chain employs TRBV12-3 or TRBV12-4 and TRBJ1-6; the D gene is possibly TRBD1 (5 bases). The CDR3 totals 15 residues. V dropped 5 bases and J dropped 11 bases, with 19 bases sitting between them. CDR3: CASSPGTGSGAPLHF. The CDR3 DNA reads as TGTGCCAGCAGTCCCGGGACCGGGAGTGGGGCACCCCTCCACTTT.

The CDR3 region has the DNA TGTGCCAGCAGCTACGGCGCGGACTATAATTCACCCCTCCACTTT. Its protein product is CASSYGADYNSPLHF. This rearrangement joins TRBV7-9 to TRBJ1-6; D ambiguous. The CDR3 has 15 amino acids. Per germline, CDR1 SEHNR and CDR2 FQNEAQ (reference sequence). The V gene lost 4 bases and the J gene lost 3 bases, with 10 bases spanning the gap. Full variable domain (rest looked up from reference TRBV7-9 and TRBJ1-6): DTGVSQNPRHKITKRGQNVTFRCDPISEHNRLYWYRQTLGQGPEFLTYFQNEAQLEKSRLLSDRFSAERPKGSFSTLEIQRTEQGDSAMYLCASSYGADYNSPLHFGNGTRLTVT.